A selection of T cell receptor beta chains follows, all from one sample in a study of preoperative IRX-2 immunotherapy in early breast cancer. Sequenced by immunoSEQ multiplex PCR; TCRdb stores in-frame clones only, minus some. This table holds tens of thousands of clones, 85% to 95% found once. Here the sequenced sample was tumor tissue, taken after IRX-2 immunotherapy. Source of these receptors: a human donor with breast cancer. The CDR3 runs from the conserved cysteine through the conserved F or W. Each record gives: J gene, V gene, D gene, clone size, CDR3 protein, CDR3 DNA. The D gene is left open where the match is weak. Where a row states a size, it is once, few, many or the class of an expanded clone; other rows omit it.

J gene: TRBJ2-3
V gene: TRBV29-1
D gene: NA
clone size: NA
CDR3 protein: CSTTGQINTDTQYF
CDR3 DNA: TGCAGCACGACTGGACAGATTAACACAGATACGCAGTATTTT

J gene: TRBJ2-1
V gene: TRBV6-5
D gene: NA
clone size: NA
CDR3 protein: CATRRSSYNEQFF
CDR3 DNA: TGTGCCACCAGAAGGAGCTCCTACAATGAGCAGTTCTTC

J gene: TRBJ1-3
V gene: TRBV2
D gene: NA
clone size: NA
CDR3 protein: CASRYPRGGFNSGNTIYF
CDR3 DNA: TGTGCCAGCAGATACCCGAGGGGGGGATTCAACTCTGGAAACACCATATATTTT

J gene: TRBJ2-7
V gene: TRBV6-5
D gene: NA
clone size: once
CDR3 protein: CASRTSTGREQYF
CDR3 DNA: TGTGCCAGCAGGACGTCAACCGGGCGCGAGCAGTACTTC

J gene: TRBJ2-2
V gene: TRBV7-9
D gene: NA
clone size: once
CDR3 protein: CASSLANAGELFF
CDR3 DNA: TGTGCCAGCAGCTTAGCTAACGCCGGGGAGCTGTTTTTT

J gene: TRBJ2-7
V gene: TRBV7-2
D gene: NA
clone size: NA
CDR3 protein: CASSPVASYEQYF
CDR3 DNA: TGTGCCAGCAGCCCGGTCGCCTCCTACGAGCAGTACTTC

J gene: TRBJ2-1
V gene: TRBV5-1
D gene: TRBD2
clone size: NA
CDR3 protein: CASSLWGLAVYNEQFF
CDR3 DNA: TGCGCCAGCAGCTTATGGGGACTAGCGGTATACAATGAGCAGTTCTTC

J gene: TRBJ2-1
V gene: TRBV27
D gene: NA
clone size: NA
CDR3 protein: CASSYSGFYNEQFF
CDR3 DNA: TGTGCCAGCAGTTATAGCGGATTCTACAATGAGCAGTTCTTC

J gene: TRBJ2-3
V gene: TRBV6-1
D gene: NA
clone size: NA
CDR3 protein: CASSDWGAGYTDTQYF
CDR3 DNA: TGTGCCAGCAGTGATTGGGGTGCGGGGTACACAGATACGCAGTATTTT

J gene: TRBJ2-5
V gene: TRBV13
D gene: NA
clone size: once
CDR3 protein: CASSLGDQETQYF
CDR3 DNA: TGTGCCAGCAGCTTGGGGGACCAAGAGACCCAGTACTTC

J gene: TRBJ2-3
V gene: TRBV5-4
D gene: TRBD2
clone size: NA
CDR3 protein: CASSTGVLAGGGDTQYF
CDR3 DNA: TGTGCCAGCAGCACGGGAGTACTAGCGGGAGGAGGAGATACGCAGTATTTT

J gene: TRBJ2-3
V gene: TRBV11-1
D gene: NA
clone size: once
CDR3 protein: CASSLGSGTGDTQYF
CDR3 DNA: TGTGCCAGCAGCTTAGGTTCGGGGACGGGGGACACGCAGTATTTT

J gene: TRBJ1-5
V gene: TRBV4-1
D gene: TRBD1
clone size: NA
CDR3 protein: CASSPRTGVLYQPQHF
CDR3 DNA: TGCGCCAGCAGTCCTCGGACAGGGGTCTTATATCAGCCCCAGCATTTT

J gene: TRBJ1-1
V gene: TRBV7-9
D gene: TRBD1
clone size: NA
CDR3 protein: CASRDPGTGGRYTEAFF
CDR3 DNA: TGTGCCAGCAGGGACCCCGGGACAGGGGGCCGGTACACTGAAGCTTTCTTT

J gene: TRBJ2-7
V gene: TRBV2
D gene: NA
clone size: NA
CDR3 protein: CASEPRSYEQCF
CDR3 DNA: TGTGCCAGCGAGCCCAGGAGCTACGAGCAGTGCTTC

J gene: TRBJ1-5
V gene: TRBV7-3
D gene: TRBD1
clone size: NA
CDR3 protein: CASSLLDRGRVQGNQPQHF
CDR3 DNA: TGTGCCAGCAGCTTACTGGACAGGGGGCGAGTGCAGGGCAATCAGCCCCAGCATTTT

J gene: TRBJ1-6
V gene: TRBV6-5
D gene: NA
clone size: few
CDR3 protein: CASSQPYSPLHF
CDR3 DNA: TGTGCCAGCAGTCAACCCTATTCACCCCTCCACTTT

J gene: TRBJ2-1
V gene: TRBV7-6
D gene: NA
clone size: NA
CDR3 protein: CASSLVGEYEQFF
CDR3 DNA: TGTGCCAGCAGCTTAGTGGGGGAGTATGAGCAGTTCTTC

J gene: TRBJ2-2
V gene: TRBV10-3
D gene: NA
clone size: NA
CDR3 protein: CALRTTNTGELFF
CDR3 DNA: TGTGCACTCAGGACAACGAACACCGGGGAGCTGTTTTTT

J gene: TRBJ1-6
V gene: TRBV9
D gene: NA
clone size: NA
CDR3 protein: CASSGDISSYNSPLHF
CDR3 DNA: TGTGCCAGCAGCGGGGACATTAGCTCCTATAATTCACCCCTCCACTTT

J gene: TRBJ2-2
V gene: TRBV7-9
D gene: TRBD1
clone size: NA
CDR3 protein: CASSLARGLINTGELFF
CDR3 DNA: TGTGCCAGCAGCTTAGCGAGGGGGCTGATAAACACCGGGGAGCTGTTTTTT

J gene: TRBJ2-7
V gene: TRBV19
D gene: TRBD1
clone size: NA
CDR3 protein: CASSTDRGFYEQYF
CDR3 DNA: TGTGCCAGTAGTACGGACAGGGGGTTCTACGAGCAGTACTTC

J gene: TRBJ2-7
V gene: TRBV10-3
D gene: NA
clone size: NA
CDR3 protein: CAIRYDRSSYEQYF
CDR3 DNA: TGTGCCATCAGATACGACAGGAGCTCCTACGAGCAGTACTTC

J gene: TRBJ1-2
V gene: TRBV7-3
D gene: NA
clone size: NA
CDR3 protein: CASSLTPGTSVSSSLYTF
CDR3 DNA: TGTGCCAGCAGCTTAACGCCGGGGACATCTGTCTCTTCGTCCCTCTACACCTTC

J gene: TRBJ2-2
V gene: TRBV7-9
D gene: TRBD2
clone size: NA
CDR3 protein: CASSPPRLAENTGELFF
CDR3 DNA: TGTGCCAGCAGCCCCCCACGACTAGCGGAGAACACCGGGGAGCTGTTTTTT

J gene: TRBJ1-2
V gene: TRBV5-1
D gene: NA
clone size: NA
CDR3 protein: CASSSDTYGYTF
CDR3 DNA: TGCGCCAGCAGCTCTGACACCTATGGCTACACCTTC

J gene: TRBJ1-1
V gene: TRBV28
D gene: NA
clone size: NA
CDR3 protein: CASSLENTEAFF
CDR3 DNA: TGTGCCAGCAGTTTAGAGAACACTGAAGCTTTCTTT